These 32 T cell receptor beta chains were all obtained from the same sample, sequenced in a study of identical twins. TCRdb re-derived calls from the 5' RACE reads in MiXCR, one entry per CDR3 protein. The sample lists some 730,000 distinct CDR3 sequences, 18% occurring once. These same data were also listed under a study on T cells expressing NK-cell markers.

Sequencing used PBMCs. These receptors were collected from a woman aged 18-29 years in good health.

The chain has TRBV27 and TRBJ2-5, with 7 bases aligning to TRBD1. V gave up 5 bases and J gave up 5 bases; unmatched junction bases: 11. The CDR3 contains 15 residues. Germline V lookup: CDR1 MNHEY, CDR2 SMNVEV (reference sequence). The CDR3 DNA sequence: TGTGCCAGCAGTCCGCGACAGGGAAGTTGGGAGACCCAGTACTTC. Its protein product is CASSPRQGSWETQYF.

In its sample, this clonotype was seen a few times. The rearrangement links TRBV7-9 to TRBJ2-3; the D gene is possibly TRBD2 (6 bases). Germline V gene data show CDR1 as SEHNR and CDR2 as FQNEAQ (reference sequence). Trimming pared 5 bases from V and 4 bases from J, leaving 19 bases between. The CDR3 has 16 residues. The CDR3 sequence: CASSLRGTQEADTQYF. In DNA, the CDR3 is TGTGCCAGCAGCCTCCGCGGGACCCAGGAGGCAGATACGCAGTATTTT. Full variable domain (missing parts from reference TRBV7-9 and TRBJ2-3): DTGVSQNPRHKITKRGQNVTFRCDPISEHNRLYWYRQTLGQGPEFLTYFQNEAQLEKSRLLSDRFSAERPKGSFSTLEIQRTEQGDSAMYLCASSLRGTQEADTQYFGPGTRLTVL.

The rearrangement uses TRBV10-2 and TRBJ2-2, with TRBD1 matching 10 bases. The CDR3 extends over 16 amino acids. Germline V CDR1 and CDR2: WSHSY, SAAADI. Trimming took 3 bases from V and 10 from J; bases not matched to a gene: 11. For the CDR3, the DNA is TGCGCCAGCAGTGAAGAGCCCGGGACAGGGGAGATGGAGCTGTTTTTT. This encodes CASSEEPGTGEMELFF.

CDR3 loop: CSARGGSARNTEAFF. The CDR3 DNA sequence: TGCAGTGCTAGAGGCGGCAGCGCGCGGAACACTGAAGCTTTCTTT. The gene calls are TRBV20-1 and TRBJ1-1; D gene unclear. V lost 1 base and J lost 1, with 13 bases in between. This CDR3 region has 15 residues. In germline, CDR1 is DFQATT, CDR2 SNEGSKA (reference sequence).

This clonotype was seen many times. V is TRBV12-3 or TRBV12-4 and J is TRBJ2-1; TRBD1 agrees at 7 bases. J gave up 10 bases and V 2 bases, and 2 bases lay outside the gene matches. The CDR3 contains 12 residues. DNA of the CDR3: TGTGCCAGCAGTTTAAGGGGGCGAGAGCAGTTCTTC. It specifies CASSLRGREQFF.

This clonotype appeared a few times. The rearrangement uses TRBV20-1 and TRBJ2-1; D may be TRBD2 (6 bases). CDR1 DFQATT and CDR2 SNEGSKA come from the germline V gene (reference sequence). CDR3 length: 13 residues. The germline V and J ends were trimmed by 1 base and 6 bases, with 10 bases remaining between them. This CDR3 reads CSARGAAGNEQFF. CDR3 DNA: TGCAGTGCTAGAGGGGCAGCGGGCAATGAGCAGTTCTTC.

The chain recombines TRBV20-1 with TRBJ2-5; D may be TRBD1 (5 bases). With 6 bases removed from V and 7 bases from J, the gap between germline ends came to 12 bases. Looked up from germline, CDR1 is DFQATT and CDR2 is SNEGSKA (reference sequence). CDR3 size: 11 residues. The CDR3 region is CSAGLKRTQYF. CDR3 sequence (DNA): TGCAGTGCGGGGCTTAAGAGGACCCAGTACTTC.

A few counts support this clonotype. The gene calls are TRBV29-1 and TRBJ1-1; 8 nucleotides match TRBD1. The CDR3 length is 13 residues. Germline values: CDR1 SQVTM, CDR2 ANQGSEA. V trimming: 6 bases; J trimming: 5 bases; junction bases outside the gene matches: 8. Here the CDR3 DNA reads TGCAGCGTCGGACAGGGCGGATGGACTGAAGCTTTCTTT. Translated: CSVGQGGWTEAFF.

The chain uses TRBV5-1 and TRBJ2-7; perhaps TRBD1 as D (5 bases). The CDR3 contains 13 residues. V was pared by 7 bases and J by 1 base, with 12 bases between. The germline V gene encodes CDR1 SGHRS and CDR2 YFSETQ. CDR3 residues: CASRLPGSYEQYF. CDR3 DNA: TGCGCCAGCCGCCTCCCAGGGTCCTACGAGCAGTACTTC.

This clonotype showed up many times. The chain links TRBV29-1 to TRBJ2-3; TRBD2 might be the D (6 bases). CDR3 size: 16 residues. Trimming stripped 6 bases from V and 2 bases from J, with 21 bases between. CDR1 and CDR2 (germline): SQVTM, ANQGSEA. CDR3 nucleotide sequence: TGCAGCGTGGAAAACAGGTTTGGACTACACACAGATACGCAGTATTTT. It encodes CSVENRFGLHTDTQYF.

The chain recombines TRBV12-3 or TRBV12-4 with TRBJ2-1; no firm D call. Deletions cut 3 bases from V and 9 bases from J, with 9 bases between. This CDR3 comprises 12 residues. DNA of the CDR3: TGTGCCAGCAGTTTTTTCCCGGGTGAGCAGTTCTTC. Encoded protein: CASSFFPGEQFF.

Only a few counts were recorded for this clonotype. V gene TRBV5-1 combines with J gene TRBJ2-7, with TRBD2 as a possible D gene (5 bases). The CDR3 sequence is 13 residues long. V was trimmed by 1 base and J by 3 bases, leaving 8 bases between them. The germline V gene encodes CDR1 SGHRS and CDR2 YFSETQ. The CDR3 DNA sequence: TGCGCCAGCAGCTTGTTCGACTACTACGAGCAGTACTTC. Translated, it gives CASSLFDYYEQYF.

This clonotype was found a few times. CDR3 DNA: TGTGCCAGCAGTGACCGGACGGAGAACACTGAAGCTTTCTTT. Its protein is CASSDRTENTEAFF. The chain links TRBV6-1 to TRBJ1-1; D gene ambiguous. Trimming cost V 3 bases and J 1 base, with 9 bases left between them. Germline CDR1 reads MNHNS; CDR2 reads SASEGT. The CDR3 loop spans 14 amino acids.

There are many counts of this clonotype. The gene calls are TRBV12-3 or TRBV12-4 and TRBJ2-2; perhaps TRBD2 as D (6 bases). The CDR3 sequence is 15 residues long. Trimming took off 3 bases at V and 1 base at J, with 9 bases between the two ends. CDR3: CASSFAGKNTGELFF. The CDR3 DNA is TGTGCCAGCAGTTTCGCGGGGAAGAACACCGGGGAGCTGTTTTTT.

This chain joins TRBV5-6 and TRBJ2-7, with D hard to call. Germline CDR1 and CDR2: SGHDT and YYEEEE. Trimming removed 3 bases from V and 3 bases from J, with 16 bases in between. The CDR3 is 15 residues long. The CDR3 nucleotides read TGTGCCAGCAGCTCCCGCTTTCTCCCGGGCTACGAGCAGTACTTC. The encoded protein is CASSSRFLPGYEQYF.

The J gene is TRBJ2-7, the V gene TRBV7-9, with 14 bases that match TRBD2. V trimming: 5 bases; J trimming: 5 bases; junction bases outside the gene matches: 8. The CDR3 covers 16 residues. The germline V gene has CDR1 SEHNR and CDR2 FQNEAQ (reference sequence). In DNA, the CDR3 is TGTGCCAGCAGCCGAAGGACTAGCGGGAGGTGGAACGAGCAGTACTTC. Translated, it gives CASSRRTSGRWNEQYF.

This clonotype was seen a handful of times. Sequence at one end of the junction differs from germline and may be a read error. The CDR3 loop reads CSARDGGRRRIF. The CDR3, as DNA: TGCAGTGCTAGAGATGGCGGACGGCGAAGGATCTTC. This chain links TRBV20-1 with TRBJ2-1; D is unresolved. This CDR3 has 12 amino acids. Germline CDR1 DFQATT, CDR2 SNEGSKA (reference sequence).

This clonotype turned up a few times. The gene calls are TRBV11-3 and TRBJ2-3; 9 bases are a match to TRBD2. This CDR3 has 14 amino acids. Looked up from germline, CDR1 is SGHNT and CDR2 is YENEEA. Trimming removed 4 bases from V and 4 bases from J; junction bases left unmatched: 3. Here the CDR3 DNA reads TGTGCCAGCAGCTATGGACTAGCGTCAGATACGCAGTATTTT. Encoded protein: CASSYGLASDTQYF.

This clonotype was observed a handful of times. The V gene is TRBV20-1, the J gene TRBJ2-1; 9 positions match TRBD2. Germline CDR1 reads DFQATT; CDR2 reads SNEGSKA (reference sequence). V lost 5 bases to trimming and J lost 9 bases; unmatched junction nucleotides: 5. CDR3 length: 12 amino acids. The CDR3 DNA sequence: TGCAGTGCTCGAGCGGGGGGTCGTGAGCAGTTCTTC. It encodes CSARAGGREQFF.

V and J are TRBV5-1 and TRBJ2-7; maybe TRBD2 (5 bases). Trimming took 2 bases from V and 3 from J, leaving 12 bases between them. The CDR3 sequence is 14 residues long. Germline V CDR1 and CDR2: SGHRS, YFSETQ. In nucleotides, the CDR3 is TGCGCCAGCAGCTTATCGGGGTCCTACTACGAGCAGTACTTC. This translates into CASSLSGSYYEQYF.

In its sample, this clonotype was seen a few times. The rearrangement links TRBV5-6 to TRBJ2-3, with a possible D match to TRBD2 (6 bases). CDR3 length equals 14 residues. Germline V lookup: CDR1 SGHDT, CDR2 YYEEEE. V shed 7 bases and J shed 9 bases, with 21 bases lying between them. CDR3 nucleotides: TGTGCCAGCCGAGGGGAGCGGGTGGTTGAGACGCAGTATTTT. Encoded protein: CASRGERVVETQYF. The variable domain in full, with the rest retrieved from reference TRBV5-6 and TRBJ2-3, is DAGVTQSPTHLIKTRGQQVTLRCSPKSGHDTVSWYQQALGQGPQFIFQYYEEEERQRGNFPDRFSGHQFPNYSSELNVNALLLGDSALYLCASRGERVVETQYFGPGTRLTVL.

This clonotype was counted only a few times. The CDR3 coding sequence is TGCAGTGCTAGAGAGGGGGGTTTCTCCTACGAGCAGTACTTC. Its protein product is CSAREGGFSYEQYF. The chain carries TRBV20-1 and TRBJ2-7; tentatively, D is TRBD2 (6 bases). The CDR3 is made up of 14 amino acids. The germline gives CDR1 DFQATT, CDR2 SNEGSKA (reference sequence). V was pared by 0 bases and J by 0 bases, with 9 bases between.

This clonotype was seen once. The V call is TRBV9, the J call TRBJ2-1, with 10 bases aligning to TRBD2. The end of the DNA aligns better with TRBJ2-7, so the J call may be wrong. The CDR3 has 16 residues. Germline V lookup: CDR1 SGDLS, CDR2 YYNGEE. CDR3: CASSAGLANSYNEQYF. The CDR3 coding sequence is TGTGCCAGCAGCGCGGGACTAGCGAACTCCTACAATGAGCAGTACTTC.

This clonotype has more than one count but fewer than ten. This chain uses TRBV29-1 with TRBJ2-6; a weak D match, TRBD1 (6 bases). V lost 6 bases to trimming and J lost 0 bases, with 15 bases between them. The germline V gene encodes CDR1 SQVTM and CDR2 ANQGSEA. The CDR3 covers 16 residues. The chain's CDR3 is CSVQGEVFSGANVLTF. CDR3 coding DNA: TGCAGCGTACAGGGTGAGGTTTTCTCTGGGGCCAACGTCCTGACTTTC.

This clonotype was counted only a few times. The rearrangement uses TRBV6-1 and TRBJ1-5, with 7 positions matching TRBD1. Germline V gives CDR1 MNHNS, CDR2 SASEGT. CDR3 length: 14 residues. J was trimmed by 6 bases and V by 6 bases; bases with no gene match: 8. The CDR3 DNA reads as TGTGCCAGCAGCCAAAGACAGGGCACTCAGCCCCAGCATTTT. Protein sequence: CASSQRQGTQPQHF.

This clonotype was recorded a few times. The J gene is TRBJ2-1, the V gene TRBV7-2; no definite D call. This CDR3 comprises 15 residues. The germline gives CDR1 SGHTA, CDR2 FQGNSA. V was pared by 5 bases and J by 7 bases, with 18 bases between. CDR3 bases: TGTGCCAGCAGCCCATCCCGGGTGACTGAAAATGAGCAGTTCTTC. Amino acid sequence: CASSPSRVTENEQFF.

This clonotype was picked up many times. This chain uses TRBV6-1 with TRBJ2-1, with D possibly being TRBD2 (6 bases). Deletions cut 5 bases from V and 5 bases from J, with 16 bases between. CDR3 size: 15 residues. The germline V gene encodes CDR1 MNHNS and CDR2 SASEGT. DNA of the CDR3: TGTGCCAGCAGTCCGGAGGGCCTCCCGAACAATGAGCAGTTCTTC. Its protein is CASSPEGLPNNEQFF.

The chain links TRBV10-3 to TRBJ2-5, with unresolved D. Trimming removed 0 bases from V and 4 bases from J, with 6 bases in between. The CDR3 is made up of 13 amino acids. CDR1 and CDR2 (germline): ENHRY, SYGVKD. The CDR3 DNA follows: TGTGCCATCAGTGAGTCAAGACTAGAGACCCAGTACTTC. Amino acids: CAISESRLETQYF.

The chain is built from TRBV10-1 and TRBJ2-5, with 10 bases fitting TRBD2. Per the germline V gene, CDR1 is WNHNN and CDR2 is SYGVQD (reference sequence). With 4 bases clipped from V and 5 bases from J, the junction kept 7 bases outside the gene matches. CDR3 size: 15 residues. The CDR3 DNA reads as TGCGCCAGCAGTGGTTCTAGCGGGAGTGGTGAGACCCAGTACTTC. This codes for CASSGSSGSGETQYF.

This clonotype was observed a few times. V gene TRBV5-5 combines with J gene TRBJ2-5, with 9 positions matching TRBD1. The J segment lost 3 bases and the V segment lost 3 bases, leaving 6 bases of the junction unmatched. Germline V lookup: CDR1 SGHKS, CDR2 YYEKEE (reference sequence). The CDR3 extends over 15 amino acids. The CDR3 sequence is CASSSGDRVEETQYF. CDR3 nucleotide sequence: TGTGCCAGCAGCTCGGGGGACAGGGTAGAAGAGACCCAGTACTTC.

Note on this clonotype: Since the CDR3 does not end with the conserved phenylalanine or tryptophan, this likely comes from a read error. It is unclear where the CDR3 begins or ends on the DNA, so no DNA is shown, and the CDR3 is as TCRdb lists it. The chain is built from TRBV29-1 and TRBJ2-7; TRBD1, as called in the table, went unchecked against the DNA. The CDR3 length equals 13 residues, ends included. The V gene's germline CDR1 is SQVTM and CDR2 ANQGSEA. This chain's CDR3 is CSVHPRGHTSSAS.

The chain recombines TRBV6-5 with TRBJ1-2; maybe TRBD1 (6 bases). CDR1 and CDR2 (germline): MNHEY, SVGAGI. The V gene lost 0 bases and the J gene lost 7 bases, with 9 bases spanning the gap. The CDR3 totals 13 residues. CDR3 amino acids: CASSYSMGAGYTF. The CDR3 nucleotides read TGTGCCAGCAGTTACTCGATGGGGGCTGGCTACACCTTC.